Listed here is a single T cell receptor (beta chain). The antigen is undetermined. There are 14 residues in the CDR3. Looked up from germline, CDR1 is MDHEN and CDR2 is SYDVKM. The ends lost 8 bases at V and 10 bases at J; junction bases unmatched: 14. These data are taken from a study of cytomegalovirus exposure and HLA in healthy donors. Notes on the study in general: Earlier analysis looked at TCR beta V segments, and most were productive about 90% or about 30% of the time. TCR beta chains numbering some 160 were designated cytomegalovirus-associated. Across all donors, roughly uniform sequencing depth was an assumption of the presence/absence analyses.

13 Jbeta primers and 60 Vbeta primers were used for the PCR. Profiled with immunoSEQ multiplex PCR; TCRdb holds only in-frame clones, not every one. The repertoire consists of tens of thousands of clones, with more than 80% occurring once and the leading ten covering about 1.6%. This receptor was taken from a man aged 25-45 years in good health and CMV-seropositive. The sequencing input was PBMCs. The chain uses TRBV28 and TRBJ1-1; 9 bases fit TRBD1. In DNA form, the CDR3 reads TGTGCCAGCGGAAAACAGGGGGCGCATCGAGGAGCTTTCTTT. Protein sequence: CASGKQGAHRGAFF. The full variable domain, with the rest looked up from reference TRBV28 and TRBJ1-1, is DVKVTQSSRYLVKRTGEKVFLECVQDMDHENMFWYRQDPGLGLRLIYFSYDVKMKEKGDIPEGYSVSREKKERFSLILESASTNQTSMYLCASGKQGAHRGAFFGQGTRLTVV.